Below, one TCR beta chain is given with its context. The sample is drawn from a study of blood T cell repertoires in COVID-19. The ends were cut back, 3 bases at V and 1 base at J, with 4 bases in the middle. From germline, CDR1 is MDHEN and CDR2 SYDVKM. This CDR3 has 14 amino acids. The assay was immunoSEQ multiplex PCR, and TCRdb's table has in-frame clones only and misses some. This sample has fewer than 350,000 clones; around 90% occur once, and the top ten carry roughly 9.9%. This clonotype originated in a man aged 25 to 40 with COVID-19, enrolled during active disease. This sequence joins TRBV28 and TRBJ1-6; D remains unclear. Sequencing was carried out using peripheral blood. The CDR3, as DNA: TGTGCCAGCAGTTTTGAGTCCTATAATTCACCCCTCCACTTT. Protein product: CASSFESYNSPLHF.